This T cell receptor beta chain stems from a study of CD8+CD57+ T cells in acquired aplastic anemia. Notes on the study in general: For CD8+ Simpson's diversity, patients and controls showed no significant difference.

The CDR3 spans 12 residues. The germline gives CDR1 SEHNR, CDR2 FQNEAQ (reference sequence). This clonotype has only a few counts. Its specificity is not known. One junction end does not reproduce the germline sequence, and a read error may be involved. Genomic DNA, the template, was used for profiling of the TCR beta VDJ and CDR3. TCRdb reanalysed the reads using MiXCR and keeps one entry per CDR3 protein. The table lists 400,000 to 500,000 distinct CDR3 sequences, about two thirds of them singletons. The chain recombines TRBV7-9 with TRBJ2-5; TRBD2 matches at 7 bases. The material sequenced was sorted CD4+, CD8+, or CD8+CD57+ T cells (not recorded which) from PBMCs. This sequence originates from a human donor in good health, serving as a control. The CDR3 is CATSGVQETQYF. In DNA, the CDR3 is TGTGCCACCAGCGGGGTCCAAGAGACCCAGTACTTC.